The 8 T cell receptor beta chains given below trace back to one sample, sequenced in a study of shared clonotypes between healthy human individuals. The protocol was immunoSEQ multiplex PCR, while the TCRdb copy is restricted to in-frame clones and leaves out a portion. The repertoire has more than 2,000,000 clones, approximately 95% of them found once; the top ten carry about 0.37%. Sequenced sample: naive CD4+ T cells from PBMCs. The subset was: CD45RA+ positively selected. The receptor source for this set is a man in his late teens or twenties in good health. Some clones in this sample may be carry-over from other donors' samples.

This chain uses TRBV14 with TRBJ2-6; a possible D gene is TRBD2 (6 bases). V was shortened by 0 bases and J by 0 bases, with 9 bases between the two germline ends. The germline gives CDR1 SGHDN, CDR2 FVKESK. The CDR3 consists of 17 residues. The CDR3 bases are TGTGCCAGCAGCCAAGAGCGGGGTAACTCTGGGGCCAACGTCCTGACTTTC. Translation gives CASSQERGNSGANVLTF.

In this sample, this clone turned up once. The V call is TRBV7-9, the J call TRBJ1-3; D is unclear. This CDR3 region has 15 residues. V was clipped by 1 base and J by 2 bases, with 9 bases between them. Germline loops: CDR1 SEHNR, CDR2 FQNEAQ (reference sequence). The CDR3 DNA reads TGTGCCAGCAGCTTAGTACAGATCGCTGGAAACACCATATATTTT. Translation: CASSLVQIAGNTIYF.

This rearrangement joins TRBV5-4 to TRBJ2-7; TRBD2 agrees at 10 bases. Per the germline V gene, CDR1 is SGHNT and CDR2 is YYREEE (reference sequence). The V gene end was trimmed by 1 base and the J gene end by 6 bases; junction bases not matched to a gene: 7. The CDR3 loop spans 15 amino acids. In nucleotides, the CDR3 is TGTGCCAGCAGCTTGTTACTAGCGGGACTAACCGAGCAGTACTTC. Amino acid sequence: CASSLLLAGLTEQYF. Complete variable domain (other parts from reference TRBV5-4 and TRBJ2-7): ETGVTQSPTHLIKTRGQQVTLRCSSQSGHNTVSWYQQALGQGPQFIFQYYREEENGRGNFPPRFSGLQFPNYSSELNVNALELDDSALYLCASSLLLAGLTEQYFGPGTRLTVT.

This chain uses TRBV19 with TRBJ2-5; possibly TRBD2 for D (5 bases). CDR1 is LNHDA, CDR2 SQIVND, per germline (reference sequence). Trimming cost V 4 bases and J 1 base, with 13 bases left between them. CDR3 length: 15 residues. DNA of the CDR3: TGTGCCAGTAGTACGGCTGGAGGTCCCCAAGAGACCCAGTACTTC. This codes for CASSTAGGPQETQYF.

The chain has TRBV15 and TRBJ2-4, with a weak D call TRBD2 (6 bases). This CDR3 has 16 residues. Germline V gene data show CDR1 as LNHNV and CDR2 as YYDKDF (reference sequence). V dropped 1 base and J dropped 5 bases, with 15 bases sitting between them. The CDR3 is CATSRGQTPGENIQYF. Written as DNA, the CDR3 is TGTGCCACCAGCAGAGGGCAGACCCCGGGGGAAAACATTCAGTACTTC.

CDR3 sequence reads: CASSPRGMTDTQYF. CDR3 DNA: TGTGCCAGCAGCCCCAGGGGAATGACAGATACGCAGTATTTT. The gene calls are TRBV9 and TRBJ2-3, with a weak D call TRBD1 (6 bases). With 4 bases removed from V and 3 bases from J, the gap between germline ends came to 12 bases. The CDR3 consists of 14 residues. Per germline, CDR1 SGDLS and CDR2 YYNGEE.

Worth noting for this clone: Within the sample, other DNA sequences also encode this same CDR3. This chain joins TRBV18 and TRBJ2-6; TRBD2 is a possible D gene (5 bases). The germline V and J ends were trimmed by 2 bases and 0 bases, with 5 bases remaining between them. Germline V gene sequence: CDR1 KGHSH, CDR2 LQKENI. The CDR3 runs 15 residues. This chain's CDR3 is CASSPSGSGANVLTF. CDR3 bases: TGTGCCAGCTCACCAAGCGGCTCTGGGGCCAACGTCCTGACTTTC.

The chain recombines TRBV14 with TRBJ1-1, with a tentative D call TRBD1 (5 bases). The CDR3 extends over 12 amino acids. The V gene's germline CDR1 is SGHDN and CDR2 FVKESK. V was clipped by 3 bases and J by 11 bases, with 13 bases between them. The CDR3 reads CASSQPMGTAFF. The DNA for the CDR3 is TGTGCCAGCAGCCAGCCGATGGGGACGGCTTTCTTT.